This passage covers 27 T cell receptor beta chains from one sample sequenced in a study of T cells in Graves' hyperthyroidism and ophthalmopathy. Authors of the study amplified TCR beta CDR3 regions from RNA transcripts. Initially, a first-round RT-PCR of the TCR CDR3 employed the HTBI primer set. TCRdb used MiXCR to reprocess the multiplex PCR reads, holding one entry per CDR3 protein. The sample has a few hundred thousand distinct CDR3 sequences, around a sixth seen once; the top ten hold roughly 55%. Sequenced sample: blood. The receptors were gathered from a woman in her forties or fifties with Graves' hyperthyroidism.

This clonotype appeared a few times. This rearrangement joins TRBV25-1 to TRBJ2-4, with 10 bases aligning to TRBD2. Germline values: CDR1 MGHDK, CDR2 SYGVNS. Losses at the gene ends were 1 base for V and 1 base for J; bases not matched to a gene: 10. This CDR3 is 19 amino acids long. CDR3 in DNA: TGTGCCAGCAGTGAATTCGAGCGGGAGGGCCCTTGGGCCAAAAACATTCAGTACTTC. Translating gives CASSEFEREGPWAKNIQYF.

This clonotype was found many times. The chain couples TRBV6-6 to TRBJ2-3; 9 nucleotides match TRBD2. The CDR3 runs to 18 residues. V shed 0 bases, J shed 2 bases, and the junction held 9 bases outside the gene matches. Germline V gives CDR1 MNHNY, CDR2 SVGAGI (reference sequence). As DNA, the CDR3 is TGTGCCAGCAGTTACTCGGGGGTAGCGGGAGCCTTCACAGATACGCAGTATTTT. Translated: CASSYSGVAGAFTDTQYF.

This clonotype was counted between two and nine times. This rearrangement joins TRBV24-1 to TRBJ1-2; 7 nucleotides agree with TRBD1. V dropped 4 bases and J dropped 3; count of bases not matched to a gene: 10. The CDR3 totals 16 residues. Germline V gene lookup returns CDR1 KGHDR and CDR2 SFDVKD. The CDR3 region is CATSDPDRAEDYGYTF. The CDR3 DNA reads TGTGCCACCAGTGACCCAGACAGGGCCGAGGACTATGGCTACACCTTC.

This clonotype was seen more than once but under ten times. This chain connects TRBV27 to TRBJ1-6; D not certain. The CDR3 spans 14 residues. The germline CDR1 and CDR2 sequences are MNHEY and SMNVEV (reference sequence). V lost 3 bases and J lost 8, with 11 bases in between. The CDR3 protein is CASSFGRNYSPLHF. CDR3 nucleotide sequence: TGTGCCAGCAGTTTTGGCCGTAACTATTCACCCCTCCACTTT.

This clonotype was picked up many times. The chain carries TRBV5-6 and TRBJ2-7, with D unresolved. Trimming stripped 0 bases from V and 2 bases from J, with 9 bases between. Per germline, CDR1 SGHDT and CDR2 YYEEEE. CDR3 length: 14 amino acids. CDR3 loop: CASSLVQRPYEQYF. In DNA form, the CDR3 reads TGTGCCAGCAGCTTGGTGCAGAGACCCTACGAGCAGTACTTC.

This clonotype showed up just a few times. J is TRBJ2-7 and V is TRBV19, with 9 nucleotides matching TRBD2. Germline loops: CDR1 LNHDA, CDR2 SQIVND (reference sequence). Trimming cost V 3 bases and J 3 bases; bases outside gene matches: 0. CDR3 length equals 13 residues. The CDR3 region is CASSMTSGYEQYF. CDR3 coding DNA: TGTGCCAGTAGTATGACTAGCGGCTACGAGCAGTACTTC.

For the CDR3, the DNA is TGTGCCAGCAGCGTAGTTAGCGGAGCGAACACCGGGGAGCTGTTTTTT. Translation: CASSVVSGANTGELFF. The chain is built from TRBV9 and TRBJ2-2; a weak D match, TRBD2 (6 bases). This CDR3 is built from 16 residues. From germline, CDR1 is SGDLS and CDR2 YYNGEE. Trimming took off 0 bases at V and 0 bases at J, with 9 bases between the two ends.

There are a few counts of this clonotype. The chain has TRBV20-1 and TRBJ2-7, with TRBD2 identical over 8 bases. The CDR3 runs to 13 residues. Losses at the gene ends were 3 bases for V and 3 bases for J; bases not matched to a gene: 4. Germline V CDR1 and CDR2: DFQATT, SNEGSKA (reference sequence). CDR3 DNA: TGCAGTGCTAGGACTAGCGTAAACTACGAGCAGTACTTC. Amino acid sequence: CSARTSVNYEQYF.

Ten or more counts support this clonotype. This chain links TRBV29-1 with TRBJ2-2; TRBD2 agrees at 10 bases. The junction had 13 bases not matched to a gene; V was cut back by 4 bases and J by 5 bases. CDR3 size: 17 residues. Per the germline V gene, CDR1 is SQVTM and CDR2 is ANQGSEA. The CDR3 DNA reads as TGCAGCGTTGGGCTAGCGGGAGTATTAAGAGAAACCGGGGAGCTGTTTTTT. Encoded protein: CSVGLAGVLRETGELFF.

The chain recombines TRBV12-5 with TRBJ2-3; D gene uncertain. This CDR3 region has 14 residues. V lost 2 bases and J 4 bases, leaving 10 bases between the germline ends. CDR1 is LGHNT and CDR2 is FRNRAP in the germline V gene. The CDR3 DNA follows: TGTGCTAGTGGTTTGTGGGTGAACGCAGATACGCAGTATTTT. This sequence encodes CASGLWVNADTQYF.

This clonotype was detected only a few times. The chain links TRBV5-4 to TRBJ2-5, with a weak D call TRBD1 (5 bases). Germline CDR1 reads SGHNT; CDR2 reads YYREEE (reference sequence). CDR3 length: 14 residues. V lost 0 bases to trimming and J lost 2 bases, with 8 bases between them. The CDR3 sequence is CASSLGQRQETQYF. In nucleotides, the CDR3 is TGTGCCAGCAGCTTGGGACAGCGACAAGAGACCCAGTACTTC.

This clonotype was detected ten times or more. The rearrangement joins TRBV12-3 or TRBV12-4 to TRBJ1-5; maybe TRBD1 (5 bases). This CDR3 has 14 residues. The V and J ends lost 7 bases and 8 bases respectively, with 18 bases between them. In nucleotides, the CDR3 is TGTGCCAGCACCGAAACGACAGCGAATGAGCCCCAGCATTTT. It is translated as CASTETTANEPQHF.

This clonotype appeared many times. The CDR3 is CASSPIAGSTDTQYF. The CDR3 bases are TGCGCCAGCAGCCCTATAGCGGGATCCACAGATACGCAGTATTTT. The gene calls are TRBV5-1 and TRBJ2-3, with 8 bases aligning to TRBD2. Germline CDR1 is SGHRS and CDR2 is YFSETQ. CDR3 length: 15 amino acids. The trim removed 4 bases at V and 2 bases at J, leaving 6 bases unmatched.

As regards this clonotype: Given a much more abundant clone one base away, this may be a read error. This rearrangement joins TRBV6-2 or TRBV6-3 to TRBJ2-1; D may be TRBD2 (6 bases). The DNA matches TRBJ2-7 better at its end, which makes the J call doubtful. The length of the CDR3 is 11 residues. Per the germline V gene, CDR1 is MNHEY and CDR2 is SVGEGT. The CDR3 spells CASRRGNEQYF. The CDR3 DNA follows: TGTGCCAGCCGACGCGGGAATGAGCAGTACTTC.

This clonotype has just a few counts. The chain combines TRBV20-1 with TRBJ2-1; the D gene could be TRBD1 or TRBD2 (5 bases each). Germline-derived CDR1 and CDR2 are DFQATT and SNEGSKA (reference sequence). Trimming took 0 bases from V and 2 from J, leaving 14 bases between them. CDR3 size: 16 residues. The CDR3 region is CSARDPAGRTYNEQFF. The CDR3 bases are TGCAGTGCTAGAGATCCGGCAGGGAGAACCTACAATGAGCAGTTCTTC.

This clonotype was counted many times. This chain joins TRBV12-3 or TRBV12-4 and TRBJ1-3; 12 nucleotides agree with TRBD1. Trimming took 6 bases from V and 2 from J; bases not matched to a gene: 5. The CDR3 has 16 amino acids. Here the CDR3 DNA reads TGTGCCAGCAGCCCCGGGACAGGGGGCACTGGAAACACCATATATTTT. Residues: CASSPGTGGTGNTIYF.

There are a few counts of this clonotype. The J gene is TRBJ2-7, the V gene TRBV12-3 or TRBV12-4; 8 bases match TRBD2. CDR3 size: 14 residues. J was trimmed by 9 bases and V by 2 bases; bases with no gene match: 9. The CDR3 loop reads CASSLIAGRPGQYF. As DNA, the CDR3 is TGTGCCAGCAGTTTAATAGCGGGACGGCCAGGGCAGTACTTC.

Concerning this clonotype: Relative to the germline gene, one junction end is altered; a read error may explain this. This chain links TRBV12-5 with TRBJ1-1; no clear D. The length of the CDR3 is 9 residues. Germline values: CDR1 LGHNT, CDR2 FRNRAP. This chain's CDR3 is CTSGTEAFF. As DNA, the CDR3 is TGTACTAGTGGCACTGAAGCTTTCTTT.

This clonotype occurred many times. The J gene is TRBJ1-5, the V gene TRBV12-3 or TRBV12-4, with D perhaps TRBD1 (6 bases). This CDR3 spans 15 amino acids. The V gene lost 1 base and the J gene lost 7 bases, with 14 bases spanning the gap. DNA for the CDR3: TGTGCCAGCAGTTTAGTTTGGGGGGCAGGACAGCCCCAGCATTTT. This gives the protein CASSLVWGAGQPQHF.

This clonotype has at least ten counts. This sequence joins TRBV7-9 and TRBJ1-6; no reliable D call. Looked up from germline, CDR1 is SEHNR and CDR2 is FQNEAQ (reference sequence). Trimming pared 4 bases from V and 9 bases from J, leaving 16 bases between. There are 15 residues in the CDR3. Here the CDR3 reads CASSSSGSGGSPLHF. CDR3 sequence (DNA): TGTGCCAGCAGCTCGTCCGGATCCGGTGGTTCACCCCTCCACTTT.

Here the CDR3 reads CAISESKGQGHSGANVLTF. The CDR3 DNA reads TGTGCCATCAGTGAGTCGAAGGGACAGGGCCACTCTGGGGCCAACGTCCTGACTTTC. The chain is built from TRBV10-3 and TRBJ2-6; 9 bases are shared with TRBD1. Germline loops: CDR1 ENHRY, CDR2 SYGVKD. CDR3 length: 19 residues. V lost 0 bases to trimming and J lost 0 bases; unmatched junction nucleotides: 6.

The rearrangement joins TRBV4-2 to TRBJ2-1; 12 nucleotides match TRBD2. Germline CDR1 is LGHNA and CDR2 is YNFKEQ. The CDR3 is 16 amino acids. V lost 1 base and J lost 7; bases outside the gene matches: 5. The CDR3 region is CASSQALAGGPNEQFF. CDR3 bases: TGTGCCAGCAGCCAAGCGCTAGCGGGAGGGCCAAATGAGCAGTTCTTC.

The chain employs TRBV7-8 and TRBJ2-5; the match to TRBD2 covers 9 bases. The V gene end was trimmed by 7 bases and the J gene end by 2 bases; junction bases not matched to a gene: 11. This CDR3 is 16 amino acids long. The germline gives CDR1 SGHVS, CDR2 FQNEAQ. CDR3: CASTIRLAAMQETQYF. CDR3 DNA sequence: TGTGCCAGCACCATAAGACTAGCGGCAATGCAAGAGACCCAGTACTTC.

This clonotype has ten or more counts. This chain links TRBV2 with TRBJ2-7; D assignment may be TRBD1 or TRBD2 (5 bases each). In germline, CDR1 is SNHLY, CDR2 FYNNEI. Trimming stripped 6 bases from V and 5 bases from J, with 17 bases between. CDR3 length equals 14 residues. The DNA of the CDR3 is TGTGCCAGCAGGAAGACTCCGGGGCGGGACGAGCAGTACTTC. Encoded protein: CASRKTPGRDEQYF.

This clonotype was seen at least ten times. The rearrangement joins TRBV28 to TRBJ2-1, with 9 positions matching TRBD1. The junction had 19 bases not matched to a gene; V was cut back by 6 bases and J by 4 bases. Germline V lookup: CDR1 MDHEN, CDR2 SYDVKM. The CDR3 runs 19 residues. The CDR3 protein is CASSLETYRGRRGYNEQFF. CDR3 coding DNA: TGTGCCAGCAGCCTAGAAACTTACAGGGGGCGTAGAGGATACAATGAGCAGTTCTTC.

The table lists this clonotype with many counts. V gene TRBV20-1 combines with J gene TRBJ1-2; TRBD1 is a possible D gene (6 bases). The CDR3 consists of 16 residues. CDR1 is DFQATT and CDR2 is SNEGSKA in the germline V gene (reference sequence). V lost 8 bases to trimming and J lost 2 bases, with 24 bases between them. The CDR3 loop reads CSSLPYGQRRNYGYTF. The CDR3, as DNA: TGCAGTTCCCTACCTTATGGACAGAGGCGAAACTATGGCTACACCTTC.

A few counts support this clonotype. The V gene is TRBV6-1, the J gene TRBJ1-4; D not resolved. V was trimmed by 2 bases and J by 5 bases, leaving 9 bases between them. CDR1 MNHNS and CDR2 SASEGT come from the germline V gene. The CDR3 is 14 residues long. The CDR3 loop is CASSEWGRNEKLFF. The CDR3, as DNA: TGTGCCAGCAGTGAATGGGGTAGGAATGAAAAACTGTTTTTT.